The source of this TCR beta chain is a study of T-cell memory formation after mild COVID-19. The overall study: In these data, TCR clusters were largely donor specific.

This clonotype appeared many times. The antigen is unknown. CDR1 MGHRA and CDR2 YSYEKL come from the germline V gene. The CDR3 totals 15 residues. V gave up 4 bases and J gave up 5 bases, with 17 bases separating them. Via MiXCR, TCRdb re-called the 5' RACE reads, giving one row per CDR3 protein. The data contain under 300,000 distinct CDR3 sequences, 16% of them seen just once; the ten biggest clones take up 20% to 25%. Broader study findings: Pre-infection memory contained some responding clones, which suggested that cross-reactive memory had joined.

The V and J genes are TRBV4-1 and TRBJ2-5; a possible D gene is TRBD2 (5 bases). Sequenced material: PBMCs or a T cell subset sorted from them (not recorded which). The origin of this receptor is a man younger than 35 who had mild COVID-19 (a few samples of this study predate the infection). Cell type and time point are not known. The CDR3 nucleotides read TGCGCCAGCAGCCTGCCGGACGCCAGAGGGGAGACCCAGTACTTC. Encoded protein: CASSLPDARGETQYF.